Listed below are T cell receptor beta chains from one sample, sequenced in a study of patients and donors after allogeneic stem cell transplantation. A single record per CDR3 protein comes from TCRdb applying MiXCR to the RT-PCR reads. The table includes 800,000 to 1,000,000 distinct CDR3 sequences, 18% detected once. Material: blood, either unsorted or a sorted T cell fraction (not recorded which). The receptors stem from a human donor who was either an allogeneic HSCT recipient or a stem cell or donor lymphocyte infusion donor (not recorded which). It is not recorded whose cells these are; they may come from a transplant donor. Both conserved end residues are part of each CDR3. The D gene is left open where the match is weak. Only part of the rows carry a size: once, few, many, or a class if the clone is expanded.

v_call: TRBV29-1; d_call: .; j_call: TRBJ2-1; clone_size: few; cdr3_aa: CSVEGWERDNEQFF; cdr3_nt: TGCAGCGTTGAAGGGTGGGAGAGAGACAATGAGCAGTTCTTC
v_call: TRBV20-1; d_call: TRBD2; j_call: TRBJ2-1; clone_size: few; cdr3_aa: CSARSGTSGRDNEQFF; cdr3_nt: TGCAGTGCTAGATCCGGGACTAGCGGTCGGGACAATGAGCAGTTCTTC
v_call: TRBV20-1; d_call: .; j_call: TRBJ1-4; clone_size: .; cdr3_aa: CSATGRGRGEKLFF; cdr3_nt: TGCAGTGCCACGGGACGGGGAAGGGGTGAAAAACTGTTTTTT
v_call: TRBV29-1; d_call: TRBD1; j_call: TRBJ2-1; clone_size: .; cdr3_aa: CSVGRNRGRGEQFF; cdr3_nt: TGCAGCGTTGGAAGGAACAGGGGGCGCGGGGAGCAGTTCTTC
v_call: TRBV6-4; d_call: .; j_call: TRBJ1-2; clone_size: few; cdr3_aa: CASRPEGRGYGYTF; cdr3_nt: TGTGCCAGCAGACCCGAAGGGAGAGGCTATGGCTACACCTTC
v_call: TRBV20-1; d_call: .; j_call: TRBJ1-3; clone_size: few; cdr3_aa: CSARAPPGRAFGNTIYF; cdr3_nt: TGCAGTGCTAGAGCTCCCCCCGGCAGGGCTTTTGGAAACACCATATATTTT
v_call: TRBV4-3; d_call: .; j_call: TRBJ2-6; clone_size: few; cdr3_aa: CASSQGLDSSGANVLTF; cdr3_nt: TGCGCCAGCAGCCAAGGCCTCGACAGCTCTGGGGCCAACGTCCTGACTTTC
v_call: TRBV4-1; d_call: .; j_call: TRBJ2-1; clone_size: many; cdr3_aa: CASSQPPALRYPTGTYNEQFF; cdr3_nt: TGCGCCAGCAGCCAACCCCCCGCGTTGCGTTACCCCACAGGGACCTACAATGAGCAGTTCTTC
v_call: TRBV29-1; d_call: TRBD2; j_call: TRBJ2-3; clone_size: few; cdr3_aa: CSGSGTSAQQYF; cdr3_nt: TGCAGCGGCTCCGGGACTAGCGCCCAGCAGTATTTT
v_call: TRBV29-1; d_call: .; j_call: TRBJ2-3; clone_size: .; cdr3_aa: CSVEGEAGISDTQYF; cdr3_nt: TGCAGCGTTGAAGGAGAGGCGGGGATATCAGATACGCAGTATTTT
v_call: TRBV11-2; d_call: TRBD2; j_call: TRBJ2-3; clone_size: few; cdr3_aa: CASSLVPLAGGPRKRTDTQYF; cdr3_nt: TGTGCCAGCAGCTTAGTTCCACTAGCGGGGGGGCCCAGGAAGAGGACAGATACGCAGTATTTT
v_call: TRBV20-1; d_call: .; j_call: TRBJ1-4; clone_size: .; cdr3_aa: CSARDLGDEKLFF; cdr3_nt: TGCAGTGCTAGAGATTTGGGGGATGAAAAACTGTTTTTT
v_call: TRBV4-3; d_call: .; j_call: TRBJ1-1; clone_size: .; cdr3_aa: CASSRAGSNTEAFF; cdr3_nt: TGCGCCAGCAGCCGGGCAGGGTCGAACACTGAAGCTTTCTTT
v_call: TRBV12-3/TRBV12-4; d_call: TRBD2; j_call: TRBJ2-1; clone_size: few; cdr3_aa: CASSGRSLVNEQFF; cdr3_nt: TGTGCCAGCAGCGGGAGGTCCCTTGTGAATGAGCAGTTCTTC
v_call: TRBV5-1; d_call: .; j_call: TRBJ1-6; clone_size: few; cdr3_aa: CASSLYGIEGYNSPLHF; cdr3_nt: TGCGCCAGCAGCTTGTACGGGATAGAGGGTTATAATTCACCCCTCCACTTT
v_call: TRBV5-1; d_call: TRBD2; j_call: TRBJ2-5; clone_size: .; cdr3_aa: CASSLRLAGVETQYF; cdr3_nt: TGCGCCAGCAGCTTAAGACTAGCGGGGGTGGAGACCCAGTACTTC
v_call: TRBV10-3; d_call: TRBD1; j_call: TRBJ1-2; clone_size: many; cdr3_aa: CANTRDRGLPYTF; cdr3_nt: TGTGCCAACACCCGGGACAGGGGGCTTCCCTACACCTTC
v_call: TRBV5-6; d_call: .; j_call: TRBJ2-5; clone_size: .; cdr3_aa: CASSEVIQGTQYF; cdr3_nt: TGTGCCAGCAGCGAAGTCATACAAGGGACCCAGTACTTC
v_call: TRBV5-1; d_call: .; j_call: TRBJ1-2; clone_size: .; cdr3_aa: CASSSGRGDYGYTF; cdr3_nt: TGCGCCAGCAGCTCGGGCAGGGGTGACTATGGCTACACCTTC
v_call: TRBV4-1; d_call: .; j_call: TRBJ1-6; clone_size: .; cdr3_aa: CASSKGGSPLHF; cdr3_nt: TGCGCCAGCAGTAAGGGCGGCTCACCCCTCCACTTT
v_call: TRBV5-1; d_call: .; j_call: TRBJ2-7; clone_size: few; cdr3_aa: CASSGPVSSYEQYF; cdr3_nt: TGCGCCAGCAGCGGGCCGGTGAGCTCCTACGAGCAGTACTTC
v_call: TRBV5-1; d_call: TRBD1; j_call: TRBJ1-4; clone_size: .; cdr3_aa: CASSLPAGTGGEKLFF; cdr3_nt: TGCGCCAGCAGCCTGCCCGCCGGGACAGGGGGTGAAAAACTGTTTTTT
v_call: TRBV28; d_call: .; j_call: TRBJ1-2; clone_size: .; cdr3_aa: CASSLPHTNYGYTF; cdr3_nt: TGTGCCAGCAGTTTACCCCACACTAACTATGGCTACACCTTC
v_call: TRBV7-8; d_call: .; j_call: TRBJ2-2; clone_size: .; cdr3_aa: CASSPRRQKNTGELFF; cdr3_nt: TGTGCCAGCAGCCCCCGACGACAGAAGAACACCGGGGAGCTGTTTTTT
v_call: TRBV4-2; d_call: TRBD1; j_call: TRBJ1-2; clone_size: few; cdr3_aa: CASSQDPNRGYGYTF; cdr3_nt: TGTGCCAGCAGCCAAGATCCTAACAGGGGCTATGGCTACACCTTC
v_call: TRBV4-3; d_call: .; j_call: TRBJ2-7; clone_size: many; cdr3_aa: CASSQDPMKSYEQYF; cdr3_nt: TGCGCCAGCAGCCAAGACCCTATGAAATCCTACGAGCAGTACTTC
v_call: TRBV15; d_call: TRBD1; j_call: TRBJ1-5; clone_size: .; cdr3_aa: CATSIGTGGNQPQHF; cdr3_nt: TGTGCCACCAGCATCGGGACAGGGGGCAATCAGCCCCAGCATTTT
v_call: TRBV3-1; d_call: TRBD2; j_call: TRBJ2-7; clone_size: few; cdr3_aa: CASSQDLADLYEQYF; cdr3_nt: TGTGCCAGCAGCCAAGATCTAGCGGACCTTTACGAGCAGTACTTC
v_call: TRBV11-3; d_call: .; j_call: TRBJ2-5; clone_size: .; cdr3_aa: CASSPALETQYF; cdr3_nt: TGTGCCAGCAGCCCGGCTTTAGAGACCCAGTACTTC
v_call: TRBV7-9; d_call: TRBD2; j_call: TRBJ2-5; clone_size: .; cdr3_aa: CASSAGGPGKETQYF; cdr3_nt: TGTGCCAGCAGCGCGGGGGGGCCCGGGAAAGAGACCCAGTACTTC
v_call: TRBV12-3/TRBV12-4; d_call: .; j_call: TRBJ1-1; clone_size: .; cdr3_aa: CASSQIGTRLLNTEAFF; cdr3_nt: TGTGCCAGCAGCCAGATAGGGACCCGACTTCTGAACACTGAAGCTTTCTTT
v_call: TRBV5-1; d_call: TRBD2; j_call: TRBJ2-3; clone_size: .; cdr3_aa: CASSLAPLAGGYTSTDTQYF; cdr3_nt: TGCGCCAGCAGCTTGGCACCTCTAGCGGGGGGCTATACTAGCACAGATACGCAGTATTTT
v_call: TRBV10-3; d_call: TRBD1; j_call: TRBJ1-1; clone_size: many; cdr3_aa: CAIRRADRARSNTEAFF; cdr3_nt: TGTGCCATCAGGAGGGCGGACAGGGCGAGATCGAACACTGAAGCTTTCTTT
v_call: TRBV7-9; d_call: .; j_call: TRBJ1-2; clone_size: few; cdr3_aa: CASSLDLSGYTF; cdr3_nt: TGTGCCAGCAGCTTAGACCTTTCTGGCTACACCTTC
v_call: TRBV13; d_call: TRBD2; j_call: TRBJ2-5; clone_size: few; cdr3_aa: CASSFVAGERETQYF; cdr3_nt: TGTGCCAGCAGCTTTGTAGCGGGAGAGCGAGAGACCCAGTACTTC
v_call: TRBV20-1; d_call: .; j_call: TRBJ1-1; clone_size: few; cdr3_aa: CSAKDPGTEAFF; cdr3_nt: TGCAGTGCTAAGGACCCGGGGACTGAAGCTTTCTTT
v_call: TRBV20-1; d_call: .; j_call: TRBJ2-7; clone_size: few; cdr3_aa: CSASRDTPAYEQYF; cdr3_nt: TGCAGTGCTTCCCGGGACACCCCAGCCTACGAGCAGTACTTC
v_call: TRBV11-1; d_call: .; j_call: TRBJ1-1; clone_size: .; cdr3_aa: CASSLGGAGRGRNTEAFF; cdr3_nt: TGTGCCAGCAGCTTAGGGGGGGCAGGGCGTGGGAGGAACACTGAAGCTTTCTTT
v_call: TRBV5-6; d_call: TRBD2; j_call: TRBJ2-5; clone_size: few; cdr3_aa: CASTVAGGEETQYF; cdr3_nt: TGTGCCAGCACCGTAGCGGGGGGCGAAGAGACCCAGTACTTC
v_call: TRBV7-3; d_call: .; j_call: TRBJ2-4; clone_size: few; cdr3_aa: CASSDNGNIQYF; cdr3_nt: TGTGCCAGCAGCGATAACGGAAACATTCAGTACTTC
v_call: TRBV12-3/TRBV12-4; d_call: TRBD1; j_call: TRBJ2-7; clone_size: .; cdr3_aa: CASSPTGGLTYEQYF; cdr3_nt: TGTGCCAGCAGCCCCACAGGGGGACTCACCTACGAGCAGTACTTC
v_call: TRBV5-1; d_call: .; j_call: TRBJ1-5; clone_size: few; cdr3_aa: CASSYTPYQPQHF; cdr3_nt: TGCGCCAGCAGCTACACACCGTATCAGCCCCAGCATTTT
v_call: TRBV24-1; d_call: .; j_call: TRBJ2-4; clone_size: .; cdr3_aa: CATSGSTGAKNIQYF; cdr3_nt: TGTGCCACCAGTGGATCTACCGGGGCCAAAAACATTCAGTACTTC
v_call: TRBV12-3/TRBV12-4; d_call: .; j_call: TRBJ1-6; clone_size: .; cdr3_aa: CASAQGQTNSPLHF; cdr3_nt: TGTGCCAGCGCGCAGGGGCAGACTAATTCACCCCTCCACTTT
v_call: TRBV6-1; d_call: .; j_call: TRBJ1-1; clone_size: few; cdr3_aa: CASNLRVGTEAFF; cdr3_nt: TGTGCCAGCAACCTCAGGGTTGGCACTGAAGCTTTCTTT
v_call: TRBV12-3/TRBV12-4; d_call: .; j_call: TRBJ1-3; clone_size: many; cdr3_aa: CASSLTGGGNTIYF; cdr3_nt: TGTGCCAGCAGTTTGACAGGCGGCGGAAACACCATATATTTT
v_call: TRBV6-5; d_call: .; j_call: TRBJ1-3; clone_size: .; cdr3_aa: CASSYSRETGNTIYF; cdr3_nt: TGTGCCAGCAGTTACTCGAGGGAGACTGGAAACACCATATATTTT